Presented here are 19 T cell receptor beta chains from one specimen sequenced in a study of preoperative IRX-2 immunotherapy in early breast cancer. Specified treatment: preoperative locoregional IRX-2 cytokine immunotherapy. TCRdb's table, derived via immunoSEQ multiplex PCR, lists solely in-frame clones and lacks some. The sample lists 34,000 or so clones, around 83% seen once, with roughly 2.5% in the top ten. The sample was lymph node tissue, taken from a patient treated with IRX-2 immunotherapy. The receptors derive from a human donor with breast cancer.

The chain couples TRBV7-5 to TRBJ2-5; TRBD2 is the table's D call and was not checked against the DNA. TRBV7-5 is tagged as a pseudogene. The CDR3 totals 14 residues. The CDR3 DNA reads TGTGCCAGCAGCTTAGCGATCGGTTCGGGGACCCAGTACTTC. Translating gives CASSLAIGSGTQYF.

The CDR3 nucleotides read TGCGCCAGCAGCTCCATAGCGGGAGGGCCGGGAGAGACCCAGTACTTC. Its protein is CASSSIAGGPGETQYF. This rearrangement joins TRBV5-1 to TRBJ2-5; TRBD2 aligns across 11 bases. Per the germline V gene, CDR1 is SGHRS and CDR2 is YFSETQ. This CDR3 contains 16 residues. Losses at the gene ends were 3 bases for V and 4 bases for J; bases not matched to a gene: 8.

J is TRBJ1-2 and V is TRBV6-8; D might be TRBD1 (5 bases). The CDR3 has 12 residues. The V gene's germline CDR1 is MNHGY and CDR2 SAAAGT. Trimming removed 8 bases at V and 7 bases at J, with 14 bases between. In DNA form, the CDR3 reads TGTGCCAGCTCCAGGGACCTTACTGGCTACACCTTC. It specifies CASSRDLTGYTF.

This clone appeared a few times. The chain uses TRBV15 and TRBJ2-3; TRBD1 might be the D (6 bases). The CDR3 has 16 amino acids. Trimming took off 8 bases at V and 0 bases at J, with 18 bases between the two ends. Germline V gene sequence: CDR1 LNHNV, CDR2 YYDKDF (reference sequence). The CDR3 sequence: CATFWGLATSTDTQYF. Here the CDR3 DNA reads TGTGCCACCTTCTGGGGGCTGGCGACTAGCACAGATACGCAGTATTTT.

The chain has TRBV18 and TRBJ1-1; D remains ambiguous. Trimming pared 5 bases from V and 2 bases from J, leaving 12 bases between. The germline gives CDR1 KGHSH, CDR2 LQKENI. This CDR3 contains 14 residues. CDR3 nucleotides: TGTGCCAGCTCAGCTTACACGAAAAACACTGAAGCTTTCTTT. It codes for CASSAYTKNTEAFF.

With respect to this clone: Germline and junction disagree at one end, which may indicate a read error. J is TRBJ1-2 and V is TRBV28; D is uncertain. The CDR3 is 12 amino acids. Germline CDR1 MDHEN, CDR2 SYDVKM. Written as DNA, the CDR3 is TGTGCCAGCAGCCGGGGAGGACCGGTTCTTCGCTTC. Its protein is CASSRGGPVLRF.

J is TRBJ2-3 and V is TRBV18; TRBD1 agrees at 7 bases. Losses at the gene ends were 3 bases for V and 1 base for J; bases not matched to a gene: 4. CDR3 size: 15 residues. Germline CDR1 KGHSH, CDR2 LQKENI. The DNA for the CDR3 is TGTGCCAGCTCACCTAGGGGGCCCGGCACAGATACGCAGTATTTT. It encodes CASSPRGPGTDTQYF.

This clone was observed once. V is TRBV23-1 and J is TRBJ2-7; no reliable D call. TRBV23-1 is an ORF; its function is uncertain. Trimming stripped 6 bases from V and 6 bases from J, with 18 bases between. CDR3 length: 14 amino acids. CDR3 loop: CASSRDLGLSEQYF. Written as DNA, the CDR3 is TGCGCCAGCAGCCGAGACCTGGGGTTGTCCGAGCAGTACTTC.

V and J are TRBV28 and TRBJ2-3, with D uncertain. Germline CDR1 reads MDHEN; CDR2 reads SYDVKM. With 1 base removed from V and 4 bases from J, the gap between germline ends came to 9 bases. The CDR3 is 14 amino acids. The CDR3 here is CASSLFHSPDTQYF. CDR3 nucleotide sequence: TGTGCCAGCAGTTTATTCCACAGCCCAGATACGCAGTATTTT. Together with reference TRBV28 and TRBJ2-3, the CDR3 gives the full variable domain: DVKVTQSSRYLVKRTGEKVFLECVQDMDHENMFWYRQDPGLGLRLIYFSYDVKMKEKGDIPEGYSVSREKKERFSLILESASTNQTSMYLCASSLFHSPDTQYFGPGTRLTVL.

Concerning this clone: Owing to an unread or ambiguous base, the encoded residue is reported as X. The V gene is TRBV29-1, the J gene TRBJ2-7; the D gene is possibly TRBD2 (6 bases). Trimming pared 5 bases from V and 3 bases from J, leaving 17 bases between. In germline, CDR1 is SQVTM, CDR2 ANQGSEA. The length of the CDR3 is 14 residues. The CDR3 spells CSVXTSGLNYEQYF. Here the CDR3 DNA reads TGCAGCGTTRAAACGAGCGGGTTGAACTACGAGCAGTACTTC.

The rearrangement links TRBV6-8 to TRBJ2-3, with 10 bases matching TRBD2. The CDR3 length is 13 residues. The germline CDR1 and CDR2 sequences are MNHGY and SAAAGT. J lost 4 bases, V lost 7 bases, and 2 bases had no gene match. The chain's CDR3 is CASKSGGADTQYF. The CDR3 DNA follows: TGTGCCAGCAAAAGCGGGGGGGCAGATACGCAGTATTTT.

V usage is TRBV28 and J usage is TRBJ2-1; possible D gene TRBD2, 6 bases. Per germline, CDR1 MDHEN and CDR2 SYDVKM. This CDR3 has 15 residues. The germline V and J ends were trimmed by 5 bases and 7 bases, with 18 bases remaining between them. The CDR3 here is CASSPPGLPVNEQFF. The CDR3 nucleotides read TGTGCCAGCAGTCCTCCGGGACTTCCAGTTAATGAGCAGTTCTTC.

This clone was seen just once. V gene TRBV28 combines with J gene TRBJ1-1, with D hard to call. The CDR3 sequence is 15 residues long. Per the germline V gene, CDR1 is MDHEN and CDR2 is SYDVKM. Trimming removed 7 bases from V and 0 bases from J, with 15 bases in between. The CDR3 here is CASNPPTNVNTEAFF. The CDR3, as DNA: TGTGCCAGCAACCCCCCGACTAACGTGAACACTGAAGCTTTCTTT.

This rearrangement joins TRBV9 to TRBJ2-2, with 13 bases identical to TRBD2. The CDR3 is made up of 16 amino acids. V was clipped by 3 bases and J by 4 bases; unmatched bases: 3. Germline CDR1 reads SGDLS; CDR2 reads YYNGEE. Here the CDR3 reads CASSGGLAGATGELFF. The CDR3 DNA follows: TGTGCCAGCAGCGGCGGACTAGCGGGAGCCACCGGGGAGCTGTTTTTT.

CDR3 DNA sequence: TGTGCCAGCTCACCACCGGGACAGGAGAACACCGGGGAGCTGTTTTTT. Protein: CASSPPGQENTGELFF. This chain uses TRBV18 with TRBJ2-2; 8 nucleotides agree with TRBD1. The CDR3 has 16 residues. V gave up 0 bases and J gave up 1 base; unmatched junction bases: 1. Germline CDR1 KGHSH, CDR2 LQKENI. The full variable domain, with the rest looked up from reference TRBV18 and TRBJ2-2, is NAGVMQNPRHLVRRRGQEARLRCSPMKGHSHVYWYRQLPEEGLKFMVYLQKENIIDESGMPKERFSAEFPKEGPSILRIQQVVRGDSAAYFCASSPPGQENTGELFFGEGSRLTVL.

For the CDR3, the DNA is TGTGCCAGCAGTTTGGGGAGTTACGAGCAGTACTTC. It translates to CASSLGSYEQYF. The V call is TRBV28, the J call TRBJ2-7; tentatively, D is TRBD2 (5 bases). Per germline, CDR1 MDHEN and CDR2 SYDVKM. V shed 3 bases and J shed 4 bases, with 7 bases lying between them. This CDR3 spans 12 amino acids.

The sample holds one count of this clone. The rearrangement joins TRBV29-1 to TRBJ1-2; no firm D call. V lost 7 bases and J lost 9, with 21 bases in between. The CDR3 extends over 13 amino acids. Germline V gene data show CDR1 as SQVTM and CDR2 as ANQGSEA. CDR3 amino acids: CSATGQPGDSYTF. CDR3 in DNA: TGCAGCGCCACCGGGCAGCCTGGGGATAGCTACACCTTC.

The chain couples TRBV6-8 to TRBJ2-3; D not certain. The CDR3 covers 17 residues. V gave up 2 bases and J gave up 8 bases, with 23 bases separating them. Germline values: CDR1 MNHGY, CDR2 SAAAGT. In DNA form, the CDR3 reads TGTGCCAGCAGTTACAAACCACCCAAAGCAATGATCGGTACGCAGTATTTT. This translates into CASSYKPPKAMIGTQYF.

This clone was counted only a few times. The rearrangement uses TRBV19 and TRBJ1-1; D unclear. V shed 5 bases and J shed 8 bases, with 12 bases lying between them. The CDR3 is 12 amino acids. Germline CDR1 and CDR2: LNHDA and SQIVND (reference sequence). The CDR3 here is CASSFPAGEAFF. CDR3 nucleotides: TGTGCCAGTAGTTTTCCGGCAGGAGAAGCTTTCTTT.